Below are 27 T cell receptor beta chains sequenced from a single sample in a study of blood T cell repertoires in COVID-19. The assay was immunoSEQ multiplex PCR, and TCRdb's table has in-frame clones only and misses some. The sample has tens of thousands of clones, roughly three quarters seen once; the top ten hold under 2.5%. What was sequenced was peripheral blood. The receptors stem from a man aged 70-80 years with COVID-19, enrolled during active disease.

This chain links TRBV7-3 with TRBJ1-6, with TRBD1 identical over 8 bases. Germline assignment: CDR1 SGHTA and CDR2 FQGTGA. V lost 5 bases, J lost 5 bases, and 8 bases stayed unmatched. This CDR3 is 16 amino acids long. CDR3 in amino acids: CASSLGQGPNNSPLHF. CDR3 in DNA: TGTGCCAGCAGCCTTGGACAGGGACCCAATAATTCACCCCTCCACTTT. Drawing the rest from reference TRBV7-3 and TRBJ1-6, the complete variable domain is GAGVSQTPSNKVTEKGKYVELRCDPISGHTALYWYRQSLGQGPEFLIYFQGTGAADDSGLPNDRFFAVRPEGSVSTLKIQRTERGDSAVYLCASSLGQGPNNSPLHFGNGTRLTVT.

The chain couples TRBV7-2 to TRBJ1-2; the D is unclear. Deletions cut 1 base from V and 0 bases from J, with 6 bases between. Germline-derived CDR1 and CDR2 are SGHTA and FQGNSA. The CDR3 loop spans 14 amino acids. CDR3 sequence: CASSLGIANYGYTF. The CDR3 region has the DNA TGTGCCAGCAGCTTAGGCATAGCTAACTATGGCTACACCTTC.

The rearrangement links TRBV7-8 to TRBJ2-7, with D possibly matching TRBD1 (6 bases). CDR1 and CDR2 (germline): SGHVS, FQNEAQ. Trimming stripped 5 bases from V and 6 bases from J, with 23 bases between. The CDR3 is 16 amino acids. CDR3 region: CASSPRPTGPQAEQYF. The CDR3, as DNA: TGTGCCAGCAGCCCAAGACCGACAGGACCGCAGGCCGAGCAGTACTTC.

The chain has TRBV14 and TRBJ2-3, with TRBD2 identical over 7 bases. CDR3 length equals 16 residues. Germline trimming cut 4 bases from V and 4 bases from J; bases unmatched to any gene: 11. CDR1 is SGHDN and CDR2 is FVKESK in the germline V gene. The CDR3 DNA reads TGTGCCAGCAGCCCGATTGGCGGGAGTTGGGCAGATACGCAGTATTTT. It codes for CASSPIGGSWADTQYF.

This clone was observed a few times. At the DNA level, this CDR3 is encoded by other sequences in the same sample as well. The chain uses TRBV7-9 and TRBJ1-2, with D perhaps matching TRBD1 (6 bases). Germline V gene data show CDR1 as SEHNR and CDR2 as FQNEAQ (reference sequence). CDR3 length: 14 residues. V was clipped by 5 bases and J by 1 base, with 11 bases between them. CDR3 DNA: TGTGCCAGCAGCCCCAGGGGCGGTAACTATGGCTACACCTTC. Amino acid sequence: CASSPRGGNYGYTF.

Here the CDR3 reads CASSLTTHTGELFF. The CDR3 bases are TGTGCCAGCAGCTTGACTACCCACACCGGGGAGCTGTTTTTT. This chain connects TRBV7-2 to TRBJ2-2, with D perhaps TRBD2 (5 bases). Looked up from germline, CDR1 is SGHTA and CDR2 is FQGNSA. The CDR3 spans 14 residues. V lost 3 bases and J 3 bases, leaving 8 bases between the germline ends.

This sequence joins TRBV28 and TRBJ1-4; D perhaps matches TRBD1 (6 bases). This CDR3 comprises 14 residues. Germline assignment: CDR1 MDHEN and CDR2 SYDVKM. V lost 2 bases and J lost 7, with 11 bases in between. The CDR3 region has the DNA TGTGCCAGCAGTTTAAATTTACAGGGTGAAAAACTGTTTTTT. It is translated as CASSLNLQGEKLFF. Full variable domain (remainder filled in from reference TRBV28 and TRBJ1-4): DVKVTQSSRYLVKRTGEKVFLECVQDMDHENMFWYRQDPGLGLRLIYFSYDVKMKEKGDIPEGYSVSREKKERFSLILESASTNQTSMYLCASSLNLQGEKLFFGSGTQLSVL.

This CDR3 reads CASSRQGPSSGNTIYF. The CDR3 nucleotides read TGTGCCAGCAGTAGACAGGGGCCGAGCTCTGGAAACACCATATATTTT. The V call is TRBV2, the J call TRBJ1-3; 8 nucleotides agree with TRBD1. Germline CDR1 reads SNHLY; CDR2 reads FYNNEI. Trimming removed 5 bases from V and 0 bases from J; junction bases left unmatched: 6. The CDR3 loop spans 16 amino acids.

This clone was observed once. The CDR3 DNA follows: TGTGCCAGCAGCCAAGACAGAAACATTCAGTACTTC. Its translation is CASSQDRNIQYF. The chain joins TRBV14 to TRBJ2-4; the D is unclear. Germline V gene sequence: CDR1 SGHDN, CDR2 FVKESK. V lost 0 bases, J lost 6 bases, and 3 bases lay in between. The CDR3 has 12 residues.

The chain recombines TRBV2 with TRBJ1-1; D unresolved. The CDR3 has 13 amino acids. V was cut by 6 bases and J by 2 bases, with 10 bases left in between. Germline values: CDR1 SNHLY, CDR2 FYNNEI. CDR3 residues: CASRADFNTEAFF. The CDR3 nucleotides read TGTGCCAGCAGGGCGGACTTTAACACTGAAGCTTTCTTT.

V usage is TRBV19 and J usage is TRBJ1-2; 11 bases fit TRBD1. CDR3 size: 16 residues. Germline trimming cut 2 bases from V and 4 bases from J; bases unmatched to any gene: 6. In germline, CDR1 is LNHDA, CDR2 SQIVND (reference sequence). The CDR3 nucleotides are TGTGCCAGTAGTATATCCCCTGGGACAGGGGGCTATGGCTACACCTTC. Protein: CASSISPGTGGYGYTF.

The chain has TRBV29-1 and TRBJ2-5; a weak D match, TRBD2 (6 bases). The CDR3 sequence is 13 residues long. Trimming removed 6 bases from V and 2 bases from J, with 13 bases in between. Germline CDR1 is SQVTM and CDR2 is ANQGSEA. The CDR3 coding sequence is TGCAGCGTGGGACCCGGGAGTCAAGAGACCCAGTACTTC. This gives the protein CSVGPGSQETQYF.

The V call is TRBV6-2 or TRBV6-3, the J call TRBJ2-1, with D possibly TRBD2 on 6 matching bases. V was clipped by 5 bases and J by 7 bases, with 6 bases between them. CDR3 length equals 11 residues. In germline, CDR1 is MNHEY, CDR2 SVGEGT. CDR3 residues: CASSGGNEQFF. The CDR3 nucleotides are TGTGCCAGCAGTGGGGGGAATGAGCAGTTCTTC.

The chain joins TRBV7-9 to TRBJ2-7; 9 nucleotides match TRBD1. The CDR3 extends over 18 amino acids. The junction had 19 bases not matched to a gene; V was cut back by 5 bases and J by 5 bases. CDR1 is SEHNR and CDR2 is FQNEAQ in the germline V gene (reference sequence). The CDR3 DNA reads TGTGCCAGCAGCCCCAAGGGACAGGGCCTCTCCCTCCGGAACGAGCAGTACTTC. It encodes CASSPKGQGLSLRNEQYF. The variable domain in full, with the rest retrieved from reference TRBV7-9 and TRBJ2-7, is DTGVSQNPRHKITKRGQNVTFRCDPISEHNRLYWYRQTLGQGPEFLTYFQNEAQLEKSRLLSDRFSAERPKGSFSTLEIQRTEQGDSAMYLCASSPKGQGLSLRNEQYFGPGTRLTVT.

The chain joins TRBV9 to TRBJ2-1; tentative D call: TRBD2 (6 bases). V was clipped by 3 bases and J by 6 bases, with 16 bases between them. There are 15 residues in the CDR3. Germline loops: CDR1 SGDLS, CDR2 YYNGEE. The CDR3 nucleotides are TGTGCCAGCAGCGGGAGCCTCCGGGGGAGCAATGAGCAGTTCTTC. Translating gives CASSGSLRGSNEQFF.

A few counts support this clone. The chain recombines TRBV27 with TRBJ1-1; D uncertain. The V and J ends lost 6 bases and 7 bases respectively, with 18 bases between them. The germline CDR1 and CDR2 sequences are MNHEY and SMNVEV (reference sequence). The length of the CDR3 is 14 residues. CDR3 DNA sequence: TGTGCCAGCAGCCCTACGTTATCCCGGGTTGAAGCTTTCTTT. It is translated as CASSPTLSRVEAFF.

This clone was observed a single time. This CDR3 reads CAWSRRATNEKLFF. DNA of the CDR3: TGTGCCTGGAGCCGTAGAGCAACTAATGAAAAACTGTTTTTT. The J gene is TRBJ1-4, the V gene TRBV30; no clear D gene. This CDR3 has 14 amino acids. The V gene lost 3 bases and the J gene lost 0 bases, with 8 bases spanning the gap. Germline V gives CDR1 GTSNPN, CDR2 SVGIG (reference sequence).

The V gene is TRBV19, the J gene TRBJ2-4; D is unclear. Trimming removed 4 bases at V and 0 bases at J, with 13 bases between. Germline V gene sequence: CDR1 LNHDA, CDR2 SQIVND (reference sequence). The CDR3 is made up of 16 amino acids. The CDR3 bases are TGTGCCAGTAGTACAGACCGAGTACTAGCCAAAAACATTCAGTACTTC. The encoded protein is CASSTDRVLAKNIQYF.

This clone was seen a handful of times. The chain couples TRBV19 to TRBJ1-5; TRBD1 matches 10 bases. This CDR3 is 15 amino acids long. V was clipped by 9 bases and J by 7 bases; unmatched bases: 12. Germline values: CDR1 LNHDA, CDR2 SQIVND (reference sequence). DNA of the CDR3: TGTGCCAGCAGTTGGGGACAGGGGATTCCCCAGCCCCAGCATTTT. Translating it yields CASSWGQGIPQPQHF.

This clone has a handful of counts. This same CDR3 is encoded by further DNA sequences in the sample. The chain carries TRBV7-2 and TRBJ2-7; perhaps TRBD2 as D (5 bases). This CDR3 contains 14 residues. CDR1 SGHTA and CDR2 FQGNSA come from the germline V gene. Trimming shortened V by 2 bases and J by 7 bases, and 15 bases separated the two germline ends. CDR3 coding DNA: TGTGCCAGCAGCTTATCTCGTCCGGCGGGTGAGCAGTACTTC. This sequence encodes CASSLSRPAGEQYF.

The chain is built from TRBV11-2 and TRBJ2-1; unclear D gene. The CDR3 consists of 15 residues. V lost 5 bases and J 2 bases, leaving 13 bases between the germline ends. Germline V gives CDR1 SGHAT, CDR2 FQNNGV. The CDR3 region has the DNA TGTGCCAGCAGCCGTTTACCTGGGCCCTACAATGAGCAGTTCTTC. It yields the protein CASSRLPGPYNEQFF.

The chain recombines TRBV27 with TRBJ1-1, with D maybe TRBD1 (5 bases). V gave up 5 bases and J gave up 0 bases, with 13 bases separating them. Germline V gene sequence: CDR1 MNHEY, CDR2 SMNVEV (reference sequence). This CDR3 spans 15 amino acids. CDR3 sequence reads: CASSPRPGMNTEAFF. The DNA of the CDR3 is TGTGCCAGCAGTCCCCGTCCAGGGATGAACACTGAAGCTTTCTTT.

The CDR3 bases are TGTGCCAGCAGCTCCCCGCACAGGAGAGACACTGAAGCTTTCTTT. This sequence encodes CASSSPHRRDTEAFF. The genes are TRBV6-5 and TRBJ1-1, with TRBD1 as a possible D gene (5 bases). Trimming shortened V by 6 bases and J by 3 bases, and 17 bases separated the two germline ends. CDR3 length: 15 residues. Germline V gene lookup returns CDR1 MNHEY and CDR2 SVGAGI.

The CDR3 bases are TGCGCCAGCAGCCAAAGCTCGACAGGGTCAAGGACACCCCTCCACTTT. This encodes CASSQSSTGSRTPLHF. The gene calls are TRBV4-3 and TRBJ1-6; TRBD1 aligns across 7 bases. Germline V lookup: CDR1 LGHNA, CDR2 YSLEER. The CDR3 is 16 amino acids. V dropped 2 bases and J dropped 11; count of bases not matched to a gene: 12.

The CDR3 DNA follows: TGCGCCAGCAGCCCAACGGGACACATCAATCAGCCCCAGCATTTT. It encodes CASSPTGHINQPQHF. The gene calls are TRBV5-1 and TRBJ1-5, with TRBD1 as a possible D gene (6 bases). V was cut by 4 bases and J by 3 bases, with 14 bases left in between. Germline V gene sequence: CDR1 SGHRS, CDR2 YFSETQ. This CDR3 region has 15 residues.

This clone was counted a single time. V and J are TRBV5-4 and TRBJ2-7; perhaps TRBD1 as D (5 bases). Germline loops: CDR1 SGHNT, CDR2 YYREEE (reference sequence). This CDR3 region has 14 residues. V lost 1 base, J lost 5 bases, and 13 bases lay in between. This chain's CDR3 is CASSLQGGLDEQYF. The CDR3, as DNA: TGTGCCAGCAGCTTGCAGGGTGGGTTAGACGAGCAGTACTTC.

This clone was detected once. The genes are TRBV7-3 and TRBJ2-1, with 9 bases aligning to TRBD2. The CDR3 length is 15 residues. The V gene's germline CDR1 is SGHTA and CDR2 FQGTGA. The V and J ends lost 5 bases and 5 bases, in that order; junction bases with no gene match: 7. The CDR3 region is CASSVGLAGNNEQFF. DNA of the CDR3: TGTGCCAGCAGCGTGGGGCTAGCGGGAAACAATGAGCAGTTCTTC.